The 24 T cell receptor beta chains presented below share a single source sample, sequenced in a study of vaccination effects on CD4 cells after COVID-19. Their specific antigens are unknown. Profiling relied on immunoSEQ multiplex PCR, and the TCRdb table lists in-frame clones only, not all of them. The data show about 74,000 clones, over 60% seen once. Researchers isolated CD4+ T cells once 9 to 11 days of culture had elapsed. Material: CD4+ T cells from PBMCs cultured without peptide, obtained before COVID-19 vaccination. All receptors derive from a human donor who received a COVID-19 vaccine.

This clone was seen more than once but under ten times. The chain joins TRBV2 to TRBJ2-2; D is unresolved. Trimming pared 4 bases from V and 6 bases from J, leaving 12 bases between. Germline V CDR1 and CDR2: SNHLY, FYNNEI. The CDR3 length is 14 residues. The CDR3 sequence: CASSAIRTAGELFF. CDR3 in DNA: TGTGCCAGCAGTGCCATAAGGACGGCCGGGGAGCTGTTTTTT.

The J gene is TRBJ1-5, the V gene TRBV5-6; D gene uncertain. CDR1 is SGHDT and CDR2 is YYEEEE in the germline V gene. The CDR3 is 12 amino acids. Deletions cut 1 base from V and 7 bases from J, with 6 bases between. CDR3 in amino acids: CASSLTGQPQHF. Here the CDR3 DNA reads TGTGCCAGCAGCTTGACGGGCCAGCCCCAGCATTTT.

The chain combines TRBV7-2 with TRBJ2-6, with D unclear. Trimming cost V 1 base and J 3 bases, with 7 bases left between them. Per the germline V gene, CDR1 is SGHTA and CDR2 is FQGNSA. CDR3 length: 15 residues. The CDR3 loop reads CASSLGLGGANVLTF. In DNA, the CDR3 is TGTGCCAGCAGCTTAGGTCTGGGTGGGGCCAACGTCCTGACTTTC.

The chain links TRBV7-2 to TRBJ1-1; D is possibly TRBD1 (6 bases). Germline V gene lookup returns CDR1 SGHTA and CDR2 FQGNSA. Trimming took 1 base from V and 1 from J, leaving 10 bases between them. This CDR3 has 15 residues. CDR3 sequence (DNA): TGTGCCAGCAGCTTAGGAGGGGGAAGGAACACTGAAGCTTTCTTT. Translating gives CASSLGGGRNTEAFF.

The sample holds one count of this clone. The CDR3 DNA reads as TGTGCCAGCAGCCAAGATCTAGGGGAACCCGGCGGGGATCAGCAGTTCTTC. It yields the protein CASSQDLGEPGGDQQFF. This sequence joins TRBV14 and TRBJ2-1; perhaps TRBD2 as D (6 bases). CDR1 is SGHDN, CDR2 FVKESK, per germline. The germline V and J ends were trimmed by 0 bases and 11 bases, with 23 bases remaining between them. This CDR3 comprises 17 residues.

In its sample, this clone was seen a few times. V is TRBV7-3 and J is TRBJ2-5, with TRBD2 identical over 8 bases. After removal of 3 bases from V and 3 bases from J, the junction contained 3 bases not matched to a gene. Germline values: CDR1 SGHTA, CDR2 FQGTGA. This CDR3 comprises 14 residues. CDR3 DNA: TGTGCCAGCAGCTTTGGGCGGGAGGAAGAGACCCAGTACTTC. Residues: CASSFGREEETQYF. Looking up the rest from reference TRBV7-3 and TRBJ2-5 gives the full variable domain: GAGVSQTPSNKVTEKGKYVELRCDPISGHTALYWYRQSLGQGPEFLIYFQGTGAADDSGLPNDRFFAVRPEGSVSTLKIQRTERGDSAVYLCASSFGREEETQYFGPGTRLLVL.

CDR3 DNA: TGTGCCAGCAGGTACGCCAATCAGCCCCAGCATTTT. Residues: CASRYANQPQHF. The chain carries TRBV12-3 or TRBV12-4 and TRBJ1-5; unclear D gene. V was pared by 6 bases and J by 3 bases, with 6 bases between. The CDR3 has 12 residues.

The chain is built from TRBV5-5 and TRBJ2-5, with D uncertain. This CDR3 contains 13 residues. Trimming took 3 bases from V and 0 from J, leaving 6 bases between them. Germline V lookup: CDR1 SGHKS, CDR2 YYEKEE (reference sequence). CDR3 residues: CASSWSDQETQYF. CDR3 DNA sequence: TGTGCCAGCAGCTGGTCGGACCAAGAGACCCAGTACTTC.

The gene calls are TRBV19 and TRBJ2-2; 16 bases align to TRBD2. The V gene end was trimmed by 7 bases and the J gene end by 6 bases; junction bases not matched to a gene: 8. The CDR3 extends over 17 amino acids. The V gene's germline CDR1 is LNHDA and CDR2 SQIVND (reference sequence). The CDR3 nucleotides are TGTGCCAGTACCAAGGGGACTAGCGGGGGGGCTGCCGGGGAGCTGTTTTTT. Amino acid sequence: CASTKGTSGGAAGELFF. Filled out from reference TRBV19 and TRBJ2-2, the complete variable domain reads DGGITQSPKYLFRKEGQNVTLSCEQNLNHDAMYWYRQDPGQGLRLIYYSQIVNDFQKGDIAEGYSVSREKKESFPLTVTSAQKNPTAFYLCASTKGTSGGAAGELFFGEGSRLTVL.

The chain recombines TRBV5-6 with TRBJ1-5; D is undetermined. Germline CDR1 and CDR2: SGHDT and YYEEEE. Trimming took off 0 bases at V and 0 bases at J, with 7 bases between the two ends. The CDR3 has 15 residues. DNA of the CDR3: TGTGCCAGCAGCTTGGAAGGGTATAGCAATCAGCCCCAGCATTTT. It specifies CASSLEGYSNQPQHF.

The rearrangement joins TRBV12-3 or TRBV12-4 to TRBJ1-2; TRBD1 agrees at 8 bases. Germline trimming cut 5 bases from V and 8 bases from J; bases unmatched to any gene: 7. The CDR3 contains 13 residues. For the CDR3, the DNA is TGTGCCAGCAGTGTGCAGGGGGCCCGAGGCTACACCTTC. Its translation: CASSVQGARGYTF.

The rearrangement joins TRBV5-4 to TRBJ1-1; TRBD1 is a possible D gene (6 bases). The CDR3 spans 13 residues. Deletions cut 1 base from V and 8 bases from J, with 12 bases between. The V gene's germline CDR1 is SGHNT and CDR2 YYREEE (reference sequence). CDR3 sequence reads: CASSLRGGAEAFF. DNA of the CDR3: TGTGCCAGCAGCTTGAGGGGGGGTGCCGAAGCTTTCTTT.

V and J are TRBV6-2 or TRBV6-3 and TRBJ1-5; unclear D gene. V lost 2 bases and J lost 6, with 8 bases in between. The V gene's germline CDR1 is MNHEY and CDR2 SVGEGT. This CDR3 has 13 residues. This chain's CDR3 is CASSYLLGQPQHF. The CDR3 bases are TGTGCCAGCAGTTACCTGCTGGGTCAGCCCCAGCATTTT.

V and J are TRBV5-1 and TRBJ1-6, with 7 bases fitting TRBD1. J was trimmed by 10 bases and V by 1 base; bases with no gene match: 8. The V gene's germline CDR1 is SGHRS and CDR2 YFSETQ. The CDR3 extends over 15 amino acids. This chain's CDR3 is CASSLQGQVVSPLHF. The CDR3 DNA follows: TGCGCCAGCAGCTTGCAAGGACAGGTGGTCTCACCCCTCCACTTT.

The DNA of the CDR3 is TGTGCCAGCAGCCATGACGCGGAGCCGAGCTCCTACAATGAGCAGTTCTTC. Its translation: CASSHDAEPSSYNEQFF. The chain joins TRBV3-1 (or the pseudogene TRBV3-2) to TRBJ2-1; D is ambiguous. The V gene lost 3 bases and the J gene lost 0 bases, with 15 bases spanning the gap. Germline V gene lookup returns CDR1 LGHDT and CDR2 YNNKEL (reference sequence). The CDR3 is made up of 17 amino acids.

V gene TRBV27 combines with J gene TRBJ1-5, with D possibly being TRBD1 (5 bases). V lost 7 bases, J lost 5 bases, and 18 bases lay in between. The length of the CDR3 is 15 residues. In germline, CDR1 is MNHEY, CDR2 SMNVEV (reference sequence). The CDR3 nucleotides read TGTGCCAGCATGCGGGCCGGGGGAGGTTATCAGCCCCAGCATTTT. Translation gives CASMRAGGGYQPQHF.

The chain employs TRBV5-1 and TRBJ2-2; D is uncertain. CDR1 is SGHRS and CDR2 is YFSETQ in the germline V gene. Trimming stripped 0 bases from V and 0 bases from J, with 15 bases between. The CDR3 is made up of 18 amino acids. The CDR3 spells CASSLVSIWAANTGELFF. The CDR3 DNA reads TGCGCCAGCAGCTTGGTATCAATCTGGGCAGCGAACACCGGGGAGCTGTTTTTT. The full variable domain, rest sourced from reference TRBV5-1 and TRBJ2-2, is KAGVTQTPRYLIKTRGQQVTLSCSPISGHRSVSWYQQTPGQGLQFLFEYFSETQRNKGNFPGRFSGRQFSNSRSEMNVSTLELGDSALYLCASSLVSIWAANTGELFFGEGSRLTVL.

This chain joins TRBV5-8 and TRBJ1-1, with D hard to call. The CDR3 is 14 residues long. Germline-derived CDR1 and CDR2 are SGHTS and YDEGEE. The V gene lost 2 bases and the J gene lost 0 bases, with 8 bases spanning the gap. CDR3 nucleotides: TGTGCCAGCAGCTTCGCGAACATGAACACTGAAGCTTTCTTT. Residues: CASSFANMNTEAFF. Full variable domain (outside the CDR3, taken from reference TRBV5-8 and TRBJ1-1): EAGVTQSPTHLIKTRGQQATLRCSPISGHTSVYWYQQALGLGLQFLLWYDEGEERNRGNFPPRFSGRQFPNYSSELNVNALELEDSALYLCASSFANMNTEAFFGQGTRLTVV.

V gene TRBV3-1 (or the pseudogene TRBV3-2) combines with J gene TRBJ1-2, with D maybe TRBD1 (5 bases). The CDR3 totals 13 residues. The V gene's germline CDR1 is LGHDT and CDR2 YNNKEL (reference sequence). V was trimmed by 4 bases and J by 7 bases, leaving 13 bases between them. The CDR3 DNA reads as TGTGCCAGCAGCCTAACAGGTCTCGGTGGCTACACCTTC. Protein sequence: CASSLTGLGGYTF.

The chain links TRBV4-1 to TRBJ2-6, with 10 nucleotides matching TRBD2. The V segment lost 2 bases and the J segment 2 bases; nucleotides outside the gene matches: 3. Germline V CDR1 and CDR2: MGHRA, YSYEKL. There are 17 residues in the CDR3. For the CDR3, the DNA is TGCGCCAGCAGCCAAACCAGCGGGGGGGCTGGGGCCAACGTCCTGACTTTC. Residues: CASSQTSGGAGANVLTF.

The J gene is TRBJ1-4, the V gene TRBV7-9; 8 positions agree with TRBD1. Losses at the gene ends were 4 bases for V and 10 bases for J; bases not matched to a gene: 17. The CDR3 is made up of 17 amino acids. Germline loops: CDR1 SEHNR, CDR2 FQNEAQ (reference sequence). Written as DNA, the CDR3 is TGTGCCAGCAGCTGGAAGACAGGGGTCAAGACCCTGGGAAAACTGTTTTTT. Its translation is CASSWKTGVKTLGKLFF.

CDR3 amino acids: CASSLPLDRDTEAFF. For the CDR3, the DNA is TGTGCCAGCAGCTTGCCCCTTGACAGGGACACTGAAGCTTTCTTT. V is TRBV5-4 and J is TRBJ1-1, with 7 bases that match TRBD1. Losses at the gene ends were 1 base for V and 3 bases for J; bases not matched to a gene: 6. The CDR3 has 15 residues. Per the germline V gene, CDR1 is SGHNT and CDR2 is YYREEE (reference sequence).

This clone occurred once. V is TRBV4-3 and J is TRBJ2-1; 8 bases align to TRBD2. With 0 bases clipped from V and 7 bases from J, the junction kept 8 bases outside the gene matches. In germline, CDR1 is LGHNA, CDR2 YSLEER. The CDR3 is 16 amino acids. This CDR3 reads CASSQERGATSNEQFF. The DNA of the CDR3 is TGCGCCAGCAGCCAAGAGCGGGGGGCCACTTCTAATGAGCAGTTCTTC.

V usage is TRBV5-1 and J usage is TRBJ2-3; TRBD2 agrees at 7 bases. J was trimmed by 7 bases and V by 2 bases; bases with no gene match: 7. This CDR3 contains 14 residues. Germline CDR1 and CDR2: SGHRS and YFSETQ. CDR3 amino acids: CASSFGTSAYTQYF. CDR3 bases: TGCGCCAGCAGCTTTGGTACTAGCGCCTATACGCAGTATTTT.